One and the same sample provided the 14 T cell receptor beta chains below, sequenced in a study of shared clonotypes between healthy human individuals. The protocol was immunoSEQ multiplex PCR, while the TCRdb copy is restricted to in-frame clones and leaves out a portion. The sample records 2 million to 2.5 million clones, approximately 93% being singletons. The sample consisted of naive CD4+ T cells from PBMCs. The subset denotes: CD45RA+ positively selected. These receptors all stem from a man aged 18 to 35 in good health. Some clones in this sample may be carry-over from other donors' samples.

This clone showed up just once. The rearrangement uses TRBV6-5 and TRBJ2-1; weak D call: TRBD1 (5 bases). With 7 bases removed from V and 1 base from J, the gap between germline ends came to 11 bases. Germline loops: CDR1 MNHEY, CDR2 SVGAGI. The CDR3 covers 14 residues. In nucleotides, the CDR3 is TGTGCCAGCAAGTGGCAGGGATCCTACAATGAGCAGTTCTTC. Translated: CASKWQGSYNEQFF.

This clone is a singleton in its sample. CDR3 region: CASSDLGRYEQYF. CDR3 in DNA: TGTGCCAGCAGTGATTTAGGGCGGTACGAGCAGTACTTC. The rearrangement uses TRBV2 and TRBJ2-7; D is uncertain. This CDR3 is built from 13 residues. V lost 3 bases to trimming and J lost 4 bases, with 10 bases between them. CDR1 is SNHLY and CDR2 is FYNNEI in the germline V gene.

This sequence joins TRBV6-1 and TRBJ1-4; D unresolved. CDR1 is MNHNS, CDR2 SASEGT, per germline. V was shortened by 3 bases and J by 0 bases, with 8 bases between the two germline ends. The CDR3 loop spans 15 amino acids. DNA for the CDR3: TGTGCCAGCAGTGATATGGGCGCAACTAATGAAAAACTGTTTTTT. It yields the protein CASSDMGATNEKLFF.

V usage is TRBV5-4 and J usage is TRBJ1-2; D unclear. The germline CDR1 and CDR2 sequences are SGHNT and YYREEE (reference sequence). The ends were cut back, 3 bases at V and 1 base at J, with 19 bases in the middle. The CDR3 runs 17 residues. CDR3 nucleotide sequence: TGTGCCAGCAGCTCCCCTTTAGAGGGCATATTTAACTATGGCTACACCTTC. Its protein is CASSSPLEGIFNYGYTF.

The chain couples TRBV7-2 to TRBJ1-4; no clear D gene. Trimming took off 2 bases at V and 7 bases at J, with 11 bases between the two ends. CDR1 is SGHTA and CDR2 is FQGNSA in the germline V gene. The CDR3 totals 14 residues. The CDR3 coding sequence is TGTGCCAGCAGCTTACGAGCCTATTCTGAAAAACTGTTTTTT. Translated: CASSLRAYSEKLFF.

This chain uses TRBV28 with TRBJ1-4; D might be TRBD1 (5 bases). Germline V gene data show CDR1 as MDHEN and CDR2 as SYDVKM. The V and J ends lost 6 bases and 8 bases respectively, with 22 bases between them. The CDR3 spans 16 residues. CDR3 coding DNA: TGTGCCAGCAGCTTAGGGGTGTCGGGCGTTAGAGAAAAACTGTTTTTT. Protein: CASSLGVSGVREKLFF.

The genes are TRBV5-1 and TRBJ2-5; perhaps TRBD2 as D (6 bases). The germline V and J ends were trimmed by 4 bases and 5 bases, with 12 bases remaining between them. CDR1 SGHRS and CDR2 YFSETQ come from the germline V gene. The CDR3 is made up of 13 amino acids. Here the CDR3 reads CASSPGAGETQYF. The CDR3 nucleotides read TGCGCCAGCAGCCCGGGCGCGGGGGAGACCCAGTACTTC.

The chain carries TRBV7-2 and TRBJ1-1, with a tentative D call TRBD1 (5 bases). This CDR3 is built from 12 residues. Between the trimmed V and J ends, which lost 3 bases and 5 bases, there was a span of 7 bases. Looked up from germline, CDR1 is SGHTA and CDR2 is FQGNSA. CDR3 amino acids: CASSLGETEAFF. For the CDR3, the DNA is TGTGCCAGCAGCTTGGGGGAAACTGAAGCTTTCTTT.

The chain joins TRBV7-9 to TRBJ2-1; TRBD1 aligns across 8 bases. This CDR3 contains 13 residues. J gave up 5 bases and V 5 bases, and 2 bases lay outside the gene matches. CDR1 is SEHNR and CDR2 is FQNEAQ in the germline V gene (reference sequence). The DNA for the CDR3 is TGTGCCAGCAGCACGGGACAGGACAATGAGCAGTTCTTC. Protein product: CASSTGQDNEQFF.

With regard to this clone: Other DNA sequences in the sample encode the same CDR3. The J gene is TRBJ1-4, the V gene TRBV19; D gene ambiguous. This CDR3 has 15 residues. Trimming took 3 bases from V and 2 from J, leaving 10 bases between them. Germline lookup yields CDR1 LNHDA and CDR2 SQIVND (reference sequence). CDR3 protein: CASSISGGTNEKLFF. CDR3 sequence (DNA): TGTGCCAGTAGTATCTCCGGAGGGACTAATGAAAAACTGTTTTTT.

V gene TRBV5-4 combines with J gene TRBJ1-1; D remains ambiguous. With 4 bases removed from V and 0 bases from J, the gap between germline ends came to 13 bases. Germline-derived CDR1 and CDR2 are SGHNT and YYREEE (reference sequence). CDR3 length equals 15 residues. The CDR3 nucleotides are TGTGCCAGCAGCCCACAAAATCAGGTGAACACTGAAGCTTTCTTT. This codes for CASSPQNQVNTEAFF.

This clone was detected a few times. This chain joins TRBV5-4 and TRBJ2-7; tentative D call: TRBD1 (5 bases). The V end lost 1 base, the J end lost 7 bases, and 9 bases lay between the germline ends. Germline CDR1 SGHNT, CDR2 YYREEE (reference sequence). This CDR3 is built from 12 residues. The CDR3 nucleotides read TGTGCCAGCAGCTTGCAGGGCCGAGAGCAGTACTTC. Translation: CASSLQGREQYF.

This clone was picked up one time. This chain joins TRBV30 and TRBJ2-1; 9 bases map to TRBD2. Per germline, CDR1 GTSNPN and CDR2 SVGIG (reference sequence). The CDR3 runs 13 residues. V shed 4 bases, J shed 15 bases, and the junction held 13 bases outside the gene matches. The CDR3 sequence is CAWTLGSGRRRFF. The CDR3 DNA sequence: TGTGCCTGGACCCTTGGGAGCGGGAGGCGGAGGTTCTTC.

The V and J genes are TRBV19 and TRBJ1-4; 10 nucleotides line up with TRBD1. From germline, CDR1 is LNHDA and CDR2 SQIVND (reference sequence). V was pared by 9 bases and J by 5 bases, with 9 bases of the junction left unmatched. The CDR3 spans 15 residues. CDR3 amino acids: CASKGQGKRNEKLFF. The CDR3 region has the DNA TGTGCCAGCAAGGGACAGGGGAAAAGGAATGAAAAACTGTTTTTT.